Presented here are 31 T cell receptor beta chains from one specimen sequenced in a study of T cell repertoires in cytomegalovirus infection. TCRdb used MiXCR to reprocess the reads, holding one entry per CDR3 protein. The repertoire consists of 510,000 or so distinct CDR3 sequences, with roughly 29% occurring once and the leading ten covering roughly 13%. Input material: PBMCs. These TCRs come from a human donor in good health (CMV status not recorded). Some clones in this sample may be carry-over from other donors' samples.

This clonotype was counted at least ten times. The chain uses TRBV4-1 and TRBJ1-4; tentative D call: TRBD1 (5 bases). Trimming stripped 1 base from V and 8 bases from J, with 11 bases between. The germline CDR1 and CDR2 sequences are MGHRA and YSYEKL. The length of the CDR3 is 14 residues. CDR3 sequence: CASSQARGREKLFF. The CDR3 region has the DNA TGCGCCAGCAGCCAAGCAAGGGGTCGAGAAAAACTGTTTTTT.

The V and J genes are TRBV29-1 and TRBJ2-7; 11 bases match TRBD2. This CDR3 region has 11 residues. Germline lookup yields CDR1 SQVTM and CDR2 ANQGSEA. V was clipped by 7 bases and J by 9 bases; unmatched bases: 5. The DNA of the CDR3 is TGCAGCGCCTCACTAGCGGGAGTGCAGTACGTC. This sequence encodes CSASLAGVQYV.

This clonotype was seen many times. Mismatch with germline at one junction end may stem from a read error. The rearrangement joins TRBV18 to TRBJ2-1, with TRBD2 matching over 12 bases. Germline V gene lookup returns CDR1 KGHSH and CDR2 LQKENI. This CDR3 region has 16 residues. CDR3 loop: CASSPTSGGSYNEQFF. CDR3 nucleotides: TGCGCCAGCAGCCCGACTAGCGGGGGATCCTACAATGAGCAGTTCTTC.

A few counts support this clonotype. The chain combines TRBV12-3 or TRBV12-4 with TRBJ1-5, with 7 positions matching TRBD1. With V trimmed by 5 bases and J by 0 bases, 4 bases remained unmatched. The CDR3 contains 15 residues. The CDR3 DNA reads TGTGCCAGCAGTCCCACAGGGGATAGCAATCAGCCCCAGCATTTT. Translation gives CASSPTGDSNQPQHF.

This clonotype occurred a few times. The rearrangement uses TRBV6-5 and TRBJ2-5; TRBD2 matches at 7 bases. The CDR3 loop spans 14 amino acids. V trimming: 6 bases; J trimming: 1 base; junction bases outside the gene matches: 5. CDR1 MNHEY and CDR2 SVGAGI come from the germline V gene. CDR3: CASRPSGGQETQYF. The DNA of the CDR3 is TGTGCCAGCAGACCGTCGGGAGGCCAAGAGACCCAGTACTTC.

The sample holds many counts of this clonotype. This chain links TRBV11-2 with TRBJ2-5; D gene uncertain. Deletions cut 5 bases from V and 1 base from J, with 8 bases between. The CDR3 runs 13 residues. CDR1 is SGHAT, CDR2 FQNNGV, per germline. The CDR3 DNA reads TGTGCCAGCAGCCTTCGCGTCCAAGAGACCCAGTACTTC. Amino acids: CASSLRVQETQYF.

This chain links TRBV30 with TRBJ2-1; 10 bases map to TRBD2. V lost 1 base, J lost 6 bases, and 12 bases stayed unmatched. The CDR3 is 17 amino acids. CDR1 and CDR2 from the germline V gene are GTSNPN and SVGIG (reference sequence). CDR3 protein: CAWSAAAGGLDGNEQFF. CDR3 coding DNA: TGTGCCTGGAGTGCGGCAGCGGGAGGGCTCGACGGCAATGAGCAGTTCTTC. Full variable domain (rest looked up from reference TRBV30 and TRBJ2-1): SQTIHQWPATLVQPVGSPLSLECTVEGTSNPNLYWYRQAAGRGLQLLFYSVGIGQISSEVPQNLSASRPQDRQFILSSKKLLLSDSGFYLCAWSAAAGGLDGNEQFFGPGTRLTVL.

The J gene is TRBJ1-5, the V gene TRBV24-1, with 9 bases aligning to TRBD1. Trimming took 6 bases from V and 3 from J; bases not matched to a gene: 5. CDR1 and CDR2 from the germline V gene are KGHDR and SFDVKD. The CDR3 covers 15 residues. The CDR3 reads CATSPNRGLNQPQHF. CDR3 DNA: TGTGCCACCAGTCCTAACAGGGGGCTCAATCAGCCCCAGCATTTT.

This clonotype has at least ten counts. The rearrangement uses TRBV12-3 or TRBV12-4 and TRBJ2-1; 11 bases map to TRBD2. The CDR3 spans 15 residues. V was clipped by 3 bases and J by 6 bases; unmatched bases: 4. CDR3 nucleotides: TGTGCCAGCAGTTTCGGGACTAGCGGATCCAATGAGCAGTTCTTC. It specifies CASSFGTSGSNEQFF.

This clonotype was picked up many times. The CDR3 protein is CASSASSGREYEQYF. CDR3 coding DNA: TGTGCCAGCAGCGCCTCGAGCGGGAGGGAGTACGAGCAGTACTTC. The chain carries TRBV7-2 and TRBJ2-7, with 10 positions matching TRBD2. V shed 5 bases and J 4 bases; nucleotides not matched to a gene: 8. Germline CDR1 is SGHTA and CDR2 is FQGNSA. The CDR3 covers 15 residues.

The chain couples TRBV2 to TRBJ2-7; D gene unclear. Deletions cut 8 bases from V and 2 bases from J, with 16 bases between. CDR3 length: 14 amino acids. Per germline, CDR1 SNHLY and CDR2 FYNNEI. Here the CDR3 reads CASGMALFPYEQYF. The CDR3 DNA follows: TGTGCCAGCGGGATGGCTCTCTTCCCCTACGAGCAGTACTTC.

This chain uses TRBV20-1 with TRBJ1-4, with 7 bases matching TRBD1. Trimming cost V 5 bases and J 8 bases; bases outside gene matches: 11. In germline, CDR1 is DFQATT, CDR2 SNEGSKA (reference sequence). The CDR3 has 14 amino acids. The CDR3 sequence: CSAPDRIRGEKLFF. DNA of the CDR3: TGCAGTGCTCCGGACAGGATCAGGGGGGAAAAACTGTTTTTT.

The V and J genes are TRBV7-9 and TRBJ1-1; TRBD1 aligns across 8 bases. The CDR3 runs to 15 residues. V lost 0 bases, J lost 4 bases, and 4 bases stayed unmatched. Germline values: CDR1 SEHNR, CDR2 FQNEAQ (reference sequence). Written as DNA, the CDR3 is TGTGCCAGCAGCTTAGCGAGTACAGGGGGCACTGAAGCTTTCTTT. Residues: CASSLASTGGTEAFF.

In regard to this clonotype: A much larger clone is a single base away; this may be a read error. The chain carries TRBV6-2 or TRBV6-3 and TRBJ2-5; the match to TRBD1 covers 7 bases. V shed 4 bases, J shed 4 bases, and the junction held 3 bases outside the gene matches. Germline values: CDR1 MNHEY, CDR2 SVGEGT. CDR3 size: 13 residues. DNA of the CDR3: TGTGCCAGCAGTTCGGGACAGTTAGAGACCCAGTACTTC. This gives the protein CASSSGQLETQYF.

This clonotype was picked up a small number of times. The rearrangement uses TRBV24-1 and TRBJ1-5; D perhaps matches TRBD1 (6 bases). Per germline, CDR1 KGHDR and CDR2 SFDVKD. Deletions cut 5 bases from V and 3 bases from J, with 7 bases between. The length of the CDR3 is 13 residues. CDR3 in DNA: TGTGCCACCAGTGGACAGGACAATCAGCCCCAGCATTTT. This gives the protein CATSGQDNQPQHF.

This clonotype was found many times. The chain recombines TRBV7-6 with TRBJ2-2; no definite D call. CDR1 and CDR2 from the germline V gene are SGHVS and FNYEAQ. The length of the CDR3 is 17 residues. V lost 1 base and J lost 0, with 12 bases in between. The chain's CDR3 is CASSLDAYGSNTGELFF. The CDR3, as DNA: TGTGCCAGCAGCTTAGACGCCTACGGTTCGAACACCGGGGAGCTGTTTTTT.

This clonotype appeared many times. The V and J genes are TRBV7-9 and TRBJ2-7; no firm D call. Trimming cost V 5 bases and J 3 bases, with 11 bases left between them. The germline V gene encodes CDR1 SEHNR and CDR2 FQNEAQ (reference sequence). The CDR3 totals 13 residues. DNA for the CDR3: TGTGCCAGCAGCCCCCCCTCCCGCTACGAGCAGTACGTC. It specifies CASSPPSRYEQYV.

This clonotype was counted a few times. CDR3 sequence (DNA): TGTGCCAGCAGGTCCAGGGCTACGAGATCTGGGGCCAACGTCCTGACTTTC. Translating gives CASRSRATRSGANVLTF. This chain links TRBV7-2 with TRBJ2-6; a weak D match, TRBD1 (5 bases). V gave up 6 bases and J gave up 1 base, with 16 bases separating them. The V gene's germline CDR1 is SGHTA and CDR2 FQGNSA. The CDR3 is 17 residues long. The full variable domain, with the rest looked up from reference TRBV7-2 and TRBJ2-6, is GAGVSQSPSNKVTEKGKDVELRCDPISGHTALYWYRQSLGQGLEFLIYFQGNSAPDKSGLPSDRFSAERTGGSVSTLTIQRTQQEDSAVYLCASRSRATRSGANVLTFGAGSRLTVL.

There are a few counts of this clonotype. The gene calls are TRBV15 and TRBJ2-7; D unresolved. The CDR3 is 15 amino acids. The germline V and J ends were trimmed by 0 bases and 3 bases, with 12 bases remaining between them. Germline CDR1 LNHNV, CDR2 YYDKDF (reference sequence). Here the CDR3 reads CATSRDRDPGYEQYF. CDR3 DNA: TGTGCCACCAGCAGAGATAGAGACCCCGGCTACGAGCAGTACTTC.

The rearrangement joins TRBV6-2 or TRBV6-3 to TRBJ2-3; 10 nucleotides match TRBD2. The ends lost 4 bases at V and 6 bases at J; junction bases unmatched: 7. Looked up from germline, CDR1 is MNHEY and CDR2 is SVGEGT. This CDR3 is built from 15 residues. CDR3 sequence reads: CASSSLAGARDTQYF. The CDR3 nucleotides read TGTGCCAGCAGTTCCCTAGCGGGGGCACGTGATACGCAGTATTTT.

This clonotype has more than one count but fewer than ten. V and J are TRBV7-2 and TRBJ1-1; a weak D match, TRBD1 (6 bases). Trimming cost V 2 bases and J 3 bases, with 16 bases left between them. Germline lookup yields CDR1 SGHTA and CDR2 FQGNSA. The CDR3 sequence is 16 residues long. CDR3 nucleotides: TGTGCCAGCAGCTTATCCCTGAACAGGGCGCACACTGAAGCTTTCTTT. It yields the protein CASSLSLNRAHTEAFF.

This chain uses TRBV29-1 with TRBJ2-5; tentatively, D is TRBD2 (6 bases). The CDR3 contains 17 residues. CDR1 is SQVTM and CDR2 is ANQGSEA in the germline V gene. Trimming left V 8 bases short and J 5 bases short, with 30 bases between. The CDR3, as DNA: TGCAGCATAACCATCGGTCAGGGAGGAGGGCCGGTGGAGACCCAGTACTTC. Its protein is CSITIGQGGGPVETQYF.

In this sample, this clonotype turned up many times. The CDR3 DNA is TGTGCCAGCAGCTTGCGACAGGGTGAAAAACTGTTTTTT. Translation: CASSLRQGEKLFF. The V and J genes are TRBV7-2 and TRBJ1-4; 7 bases map to TRBD1. CDR3 length: 13 amino acids. Trimming cost V 3 bases and J 7 bases; bases outside gene matches: 2. Germline CDR1 and CDR2: SGHTA and FQGNSA.

This clonotype was counted only a few times. The chain links TRBV11-2 to TRBJ2-3; the D call may be TRBD1 or TRBD2 (5 bases each). CDR1 and CDR2 from the germline V gene are SGHAT and FQNNGV. CDR3 length: 11 residues. Deletions cut 10 bases from V and 5 bases from J, with 10 bases between. The CDR3 loop is CATRGGDTQYF. The CDR3 coding sequence is TGTGCCACCCGTGGGGGAGATACGCAGTATTTT.

The chain is built from TRBV12-3 or TRBV12-4 and TRBJ2-7; a possible D gene is TRBD2 (5 bases). V was shortened by 5 bases and J by 0 bases, with 8 bases between the two germline ends. This CDR3 region has 13 residues. The CDR3 loop is CASSRESSYEQYV. CDR3 coding DNA: TGTGCCAGCAGTAGGGAGAGCTCCTACGAGCAGTACGTC.

The rearrangement uses TRBV20-1 and TRBJ2-4, with D possibly matching TRBD2 (6 bases). The CDR3 runs 15 residues. Germline V CDR1 and CDR2: DFQATT, SNEGSKA (reference sequence). With 4 bases removed from V and 1 base from J, the gap between germline ends came to 14 bases. DNA of the CDR3: TGCAGTGCTACCCGGGACTCAACGGCCAAAAACATTCAGTACTTC. The encoded protein is CSATRDSTAKNIQYF.

The chain carries TRBV10-3 and TRBJ2-7; D is ambiguous. CDR3 length: 12 residues. Per germline, CDR1 ENHRY and CDR2 SYGVKD. Between the trimmed V and J ends, which lost 8 bases and 6 bases, there was a span of 14 bases. The CDR3 bases are TGTGCCATCGGATCCTCACAAGGCGAGCAGTACGTC. Translating gives CAIGSSQGEQYV.

This clonotype was seen many times. The chain has TRBV19 and TRBJ1-1; D unresolved. The germline CDR1 and CDR2 sequences are LNHDA and SQIVND (reference sequence). V lost 3 bases and J lost 1, with 18 bases in between. CDR3 length: 17 residues. In nucleotides, the CDR3 is TGTGCCAGTAGTATGATTGGTGGTCGCAACGGGAACACTGAAGCTTTCTTT. Translation: CASSMIGGRNGNTEAFF.

This clonotype appeared a few times. DNA of the CDR3: TGTGCCAGCAGCCCCCTAGGTACTAGCGCACGGGTAGAGACCCAGTACTTC. Its translation: CASSPLGTSARVETQYF. This chain connects TRBV7-9 to TRBJ2-5, with 7 nucleotides matching TRBD2. This CDR3 comprises 17 residues. Germline V lookup: CDR1 SEHNR, CDR2 FQNEAQ (reference sequence). Trimming cost V 5 bases and J 4 bases; bases outside gene matches: 16.

The CDR3 sequence: CASSLESYGGLAGWFSYNEQFF. The CDR3 DNA is TGTGCCAGCAGCTTAGAGTCTTATGGGGGACTAGCGGGTTGGTTCTCCTACAATGAGCAGTTCTTC. This rearrangement joins TRBV7-3 to TRBJ2-1; 12 bases match TRBD2. CDR1 is SGHTA and CDR2 is FQGTGA in the germline V gene. The CDR3 runs to 22 residues. Trimming at V came to 2 bases and at J to 0 bases, leaving 17 bases not matched to a gene.

The J gene is TRBJ2-1, the V gene TRBV5-4; TRBD2 agrees at 12 bases. Germline V lookup: CDR1 SGHNT, CDR2 YYREEE (reference sequence). This CDR3 spans 15 amino acids. The J segment lost 9 bases and the V segment lost 4 bases, leaving 8 bases of the junction unmatched. The CDR3 loop is CASSMTSGSAREQFF. The CDR3 region has the DNA TGTGCCAGCAGCATGACTAGCGGGAGTGCCCGTGAGCAGTTCTTC.